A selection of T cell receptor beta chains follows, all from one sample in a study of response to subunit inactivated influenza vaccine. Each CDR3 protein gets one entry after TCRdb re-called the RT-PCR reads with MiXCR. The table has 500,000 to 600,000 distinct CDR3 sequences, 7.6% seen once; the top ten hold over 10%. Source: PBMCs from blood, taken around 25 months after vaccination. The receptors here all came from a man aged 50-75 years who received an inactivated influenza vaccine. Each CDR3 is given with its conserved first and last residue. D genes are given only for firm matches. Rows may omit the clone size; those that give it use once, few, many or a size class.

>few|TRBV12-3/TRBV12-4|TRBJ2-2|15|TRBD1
CASSSQGRNTGELFF
TGTGCCAGCAGTTCACAGGGGCGAAACACCGGGGAGCTGTTTTTT
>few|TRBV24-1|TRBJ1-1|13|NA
CATMEGVQSEAFF
TGTGCCACCATGGAGGGGGTCCAGAGTGAAGCTTTCTTT
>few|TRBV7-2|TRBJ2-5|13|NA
CASSFGRQETQYF
TGTGCCAGCAGCTTCGGCAGACAAGAGACCCAGTACTTC
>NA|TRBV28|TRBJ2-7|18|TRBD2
CASDREGLAGGRTYEQYF
TGTGCCAGCGACCGGGAGGGGCTAGCGGGGGGCCGAACCTACGAGCAGTACTTC
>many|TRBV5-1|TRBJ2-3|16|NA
CASALLGGWSTDTQYF
TGCGCCAGCGCGCTCCTTGGAGGCTGGAGCACAGATACGCAGTATTTT
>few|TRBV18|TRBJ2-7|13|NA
CASSPLTAYEQYF
TGTGCCAGCTCACCACTAACAGCCTACGAGCAGTACTTC
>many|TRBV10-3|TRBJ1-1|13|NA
CAIGSAENTEAFF
TGTGCCATCGGTTCTGCAGAAAACACTGAAGCTTTCTTT
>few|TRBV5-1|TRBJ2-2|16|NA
CASSLASTSNTGELFF
TGCGCCAGCAGCTTGGCCAGTACTTCCAACACCGGGGAGCTGTTTTTT
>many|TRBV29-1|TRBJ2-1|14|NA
CSVDGGGWYNEQFF
TGCAGCGTTGATGGAGGGGGATGGTACAATGAGCAGTTCTTC
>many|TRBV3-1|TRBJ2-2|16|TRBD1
CASSPRQGRVTGELFF
TGTGCCAGCAGCCCCCGACAGGGGCGGGTCACCGGGGAGCTGTTTTTT
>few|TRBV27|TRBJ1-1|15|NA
CASSSMGPRNTEAFF
TGTGCCAGCAGCTCGATGGGACCCAGGAACACTGAAGCTTTCTTT
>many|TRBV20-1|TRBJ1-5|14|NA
CSAQEGGRRQPQHF
TGCAGTGCTCAAGAGGGGGGGCGGAGACAGCCCCAGCATTTT
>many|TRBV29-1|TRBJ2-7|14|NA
CSVEVGAGLYEQYF
TGCAGCGTTGAAGTGGGAGCAGGCCTCTACGAGCAGTACTTC
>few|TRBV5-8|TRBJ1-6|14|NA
CASTRWSGESPLHF
TGTGCCAGCACCCGGTGGTCAGGGGAATCACCCCTCCACTTT
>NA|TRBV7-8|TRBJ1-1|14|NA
CASTDGGGLTEAFF
TGTGCCAGCACCGACGGGGGGGGCCTCACTGAAGCTTTCTTT
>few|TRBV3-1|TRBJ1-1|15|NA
CASSQVRGRGTEAFF
TGTGCCAGCAGCCAAGTACGGGGACGAGGAACTGAAGCTTTCTTT
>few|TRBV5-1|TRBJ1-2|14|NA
CASLGDGSSYGYTF
TGCGCCAGCCTCGGTGACGGGAGCAGCTATGGCTACACCTTC
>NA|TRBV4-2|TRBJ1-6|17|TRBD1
CASSQAPAGTGFTPLHF
TGTGCCAGCAGCCAAGCGCCCGCCGGGACAGGGTTTACACCCCTCCACTTT
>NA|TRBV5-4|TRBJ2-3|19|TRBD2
CASSFPGSVREGRADTQYF
TGTGCCAGCAGCTTTCCGGGAAGTGTACGGGAGGGCCGGGCAGATACGCAGTATTTT
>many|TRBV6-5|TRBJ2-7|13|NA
CASSYSYAYEQYF
TGTGCCAGCAGTTACTCGTACGCTTACGAGCAGTACTTC
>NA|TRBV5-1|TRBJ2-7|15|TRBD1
CASSWGTGGGYEQYF
TGCGCCAGCAGCTGGGGGACAGGGGGTGGCTACGAGCAGTACTTC
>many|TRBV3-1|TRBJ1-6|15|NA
CASSSPLGRNSPLHF
TGTGCCAGCAGCTCTCCCTTGGGGAGAAATTCACCCCTCCACTTT
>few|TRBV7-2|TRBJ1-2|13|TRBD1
CASSSQGAFGYTF
TGTGCCAGCAGCTCACAGGGGGCGTTTGGCTACACCTTC
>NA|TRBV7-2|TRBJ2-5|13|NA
CATKKTIQETQYF
TGTGCCACAAAAAAGACCATCCAAGAGACCCAGTACTTC
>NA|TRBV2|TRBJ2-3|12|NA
CASSEGIGTQYF
TGTGCCAGCAGTGAAGGTATTGGTACGCAGTATTTT
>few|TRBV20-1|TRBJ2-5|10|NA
CSARAGTQYF
TGCAGTGCTAGAGCCGGGACCCAGTACTTC
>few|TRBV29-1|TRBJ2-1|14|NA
CSVQGGGNYNEQFF
TGCAGCGTTCAGGGGGGGGGGAACTACAATGAGCAGTTCTTC